The clone carrying this T cell receptor beta chain appeared a few times. Its antigen is unknown. The V and J ends lost 2 bases and 5 bases respectively, with 13 bases between them. Germline V CDR1 and CDR2: GTSNPN, SVGIG (reference sequence). The CDR3 is 14 amino acids. This specimen comes from a study of CD8+ T cells in alopecia areata. The study's findings and limits: Normal scalp showed lower clonality than lesional scalp, especially alopecia totalis/universalis. Possibly because of HLA-related factors, TCR sharing was less clear across patients than in mice. Tissue-resident alphabeta T cells belonging to normal skin likewise get sequenced within scalp specimens.

RNA was isolated and reverse transcribed to cDNA, the sequencing template. Method: immunoSEQ multiplex PCR; TCRdb's copy keeps in-frame clones and lacks some. The sample consists of some 150,000 clones, approximately 65% of them appearing once. Researchers picked out CD4+ and CD8+ T cells from PBMCs by sorting. This receptor was obtained from a human donor in good health. The V gene is TRBV30, the J gene TRBJ1-5; TRBD1 is a possible D gene (6 bases). The sequencing sample was made of CD8+ T cells sorted from blood. In DNA, the CDR3 is TGTGCCTGGAGTACGGGCAGGGGAGATCAGCCCCAGCATTTT. Translating it yields CAWSTGRGDQPQHF.